The source of this TCR beta chain is a study of Ad26.COV2.S vaccination and SARS-CoV-2 variants. Looking at the study overall: The COV1001 Ad26.COV2.S trial arm included the donor. Once or twice, 56 days apart, Ad26.COV2.S was delivered intramuscularly.

Profiled with immunoSEQ multiplex PCR; TCRdb holds only in-frame clones, not every one. The data show around 420,000 clones, roughly 90% seen once. Documented treatment: roughly 18 received Ad26.COV2.S at low or high dose, single or two shots; roughly five received placebo; per-sample allocation not given. Sampling took place 63 days after the first vaccine or placebo injection. An adult of 18-55 years in Boston served as donor. Trimming took 7 bases from V and 3 from J, leaving 4 bases between them. In germline, CDR1 is SNHLY, CDR2 FYNNEI. The CDR3 covers 11 residues. On this clone: Since a much larger clone is just one base distant, this may be a read error.

The sequences come from peripheral blood, collected in a trial of Ad26.COV2.S vaccine versus placebo. The sequence was collected from a person aged 18-60 years who received the Ad26.COV2.S COVID-19 vaccine or a placebo. This rearrangement joins TRBV2 to TRBJ2-1; D unclear. The CDR3 loop reads CASKDYNEQFF. The CDR3 DNA is TGTGCCAGCAAGGACTACAATGAGCAGTTCTTC.